The entry that follows covers one T cell receptor (beta chain) sequence. This sample was taken from a study of blood T cell repertoires in COVID-19. Method: immunoSEQ multiplex PCR; TCRdb's copy keeps in-frame clones and lacks some. This table has about 99,000 clones, 82% appearing once. This CDR3 spans 13 amino acids. Trimming shortened V by 3 bases and J by 5 bases, and 8 bases separated the two germline ends. Germline V gene sequence: CDR1 ENHRY, CDR2 SYGVKD. The chain combines TRBV10-3 with TRBJ1-5; the D is unclear. This TCR derives from a man in his 60s with acute or convalescent COVID-19. The source material was peripheral blood. The CDR3 reads CAISDEDYQPQHF. The CDR3 DNA reads TGTGCCATCAGTGATGAGGATTATCAGCCCCAGCATTTT.